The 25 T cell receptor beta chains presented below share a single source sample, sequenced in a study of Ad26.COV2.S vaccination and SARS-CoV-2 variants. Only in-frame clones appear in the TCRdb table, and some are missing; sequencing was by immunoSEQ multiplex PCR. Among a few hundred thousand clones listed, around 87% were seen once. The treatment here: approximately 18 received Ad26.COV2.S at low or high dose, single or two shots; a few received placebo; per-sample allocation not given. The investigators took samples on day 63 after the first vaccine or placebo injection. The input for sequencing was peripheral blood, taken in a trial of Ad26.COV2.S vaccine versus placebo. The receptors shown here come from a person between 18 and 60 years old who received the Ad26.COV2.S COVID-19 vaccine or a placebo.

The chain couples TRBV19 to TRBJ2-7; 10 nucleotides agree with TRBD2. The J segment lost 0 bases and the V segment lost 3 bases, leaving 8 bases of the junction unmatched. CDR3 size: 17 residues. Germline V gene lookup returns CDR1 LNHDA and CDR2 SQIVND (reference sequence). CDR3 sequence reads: CASSISSGGTPSYEQYF. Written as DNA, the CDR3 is TGTGCCAGTAGTATTTCTAGCGGGGGAACACCCTCCTACGAGCAGTACTTC. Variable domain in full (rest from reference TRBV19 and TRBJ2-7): DGGITQSPKYLFRKEGQNVTLSCEQNLNHDAMYWYRQDPGQGLRLIYYSQIVNDFQKGDIAEGYSVSREKKESFPLTVTSAQKNPTAFYLCASSISSGGTPSYEQYFGPGTRLTVT.

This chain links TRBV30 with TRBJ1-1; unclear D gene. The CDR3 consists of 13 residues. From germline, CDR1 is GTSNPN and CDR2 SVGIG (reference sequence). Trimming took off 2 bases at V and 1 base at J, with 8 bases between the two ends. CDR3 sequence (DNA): TGTGCCTGGAGTAACTCGCGGAACACTGAAGCTTTCTTT. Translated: CAWSNSRNTEAFF. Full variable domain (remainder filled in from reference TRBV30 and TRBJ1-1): SQTIHQWPATLVQPVGSPLSLECTVEGTSNPNLYWYRQAAGRGLQLLFYSVGIGQISSEVPQNLSASRPQDRQFILSSKKLLLSDSGFYLCAWSNSRNTEAFFGQGTRLTVV.

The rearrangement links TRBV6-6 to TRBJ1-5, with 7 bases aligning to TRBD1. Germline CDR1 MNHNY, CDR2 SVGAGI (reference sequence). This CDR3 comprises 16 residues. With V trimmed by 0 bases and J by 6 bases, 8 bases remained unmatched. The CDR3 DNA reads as TGTGCCAGCAGTTACTCCGACAGGGCGTTTCGTCAGCCCCAGCATTTT. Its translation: CASSYSDRAFRQPQHF.

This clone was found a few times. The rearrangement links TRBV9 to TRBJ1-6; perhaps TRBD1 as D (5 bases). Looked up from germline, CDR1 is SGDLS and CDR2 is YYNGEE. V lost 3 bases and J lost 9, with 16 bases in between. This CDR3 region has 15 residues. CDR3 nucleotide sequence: TGTGCCAGCAGCGGAGGGACGAGCCTAAGTTCACCCCTCCACTTT. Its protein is CASSGGTSLSSPLHF.

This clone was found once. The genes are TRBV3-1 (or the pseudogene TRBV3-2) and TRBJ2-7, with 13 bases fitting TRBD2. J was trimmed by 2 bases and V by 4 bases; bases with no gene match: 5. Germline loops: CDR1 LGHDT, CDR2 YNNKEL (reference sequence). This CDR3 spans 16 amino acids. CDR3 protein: CASSRGTSGATYEQYF. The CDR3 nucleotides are TGTGCCAGCAGCCGCGGGACTAGCGGGGCGACCTACGAGCAGTACTTC.

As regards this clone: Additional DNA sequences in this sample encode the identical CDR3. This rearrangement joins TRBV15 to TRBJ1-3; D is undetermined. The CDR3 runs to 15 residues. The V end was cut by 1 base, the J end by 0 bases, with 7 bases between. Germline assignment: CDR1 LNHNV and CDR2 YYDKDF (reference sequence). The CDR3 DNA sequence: TGTGCCACCAGCAGAGGACCCAGCTCTGGAAACACCATATATTTT. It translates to CATSRGPSSGNTIYF.

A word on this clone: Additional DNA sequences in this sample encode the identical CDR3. The CDR3 here is CASSLLGNTEAFF. CDR3 DNA: TGTGCCAGCAGTTTACTAGGAAACACTGAAGCTTTCTTT. The chain carries TRBV28 and TRBJ1-1; D not certain. The germline V gene has CDR1 MDHEN and CDR2 SYDVKM. The CDR3 length is 13 residues. The V and J ends lost 2 bases and 2 bases respectively, with 6 bases between them.

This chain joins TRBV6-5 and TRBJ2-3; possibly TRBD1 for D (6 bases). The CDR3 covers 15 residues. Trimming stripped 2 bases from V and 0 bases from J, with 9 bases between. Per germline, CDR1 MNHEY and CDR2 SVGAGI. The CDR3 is CASSYAGVSTDTQYF. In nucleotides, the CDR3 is TGTGCCAGCAGTTACGCAGGGGTCAGCACAGATACGCAGTATTTT.

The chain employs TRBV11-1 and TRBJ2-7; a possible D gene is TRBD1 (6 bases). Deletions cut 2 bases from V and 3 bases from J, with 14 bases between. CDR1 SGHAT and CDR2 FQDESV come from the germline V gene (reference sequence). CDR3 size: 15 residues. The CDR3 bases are TGTGCCAGCAGCTTACAGCAGGGGTCGATCTACGAGCAGTACTTC. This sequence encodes CASSLQQGSIYEQYF.

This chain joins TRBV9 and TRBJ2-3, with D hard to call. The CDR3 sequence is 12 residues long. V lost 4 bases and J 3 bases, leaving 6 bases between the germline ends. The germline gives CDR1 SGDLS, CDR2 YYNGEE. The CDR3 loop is CASSSNTDTQYF. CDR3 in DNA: TGTGCCAGCAGCTCAAATACAGATACGCAGTATTTT.

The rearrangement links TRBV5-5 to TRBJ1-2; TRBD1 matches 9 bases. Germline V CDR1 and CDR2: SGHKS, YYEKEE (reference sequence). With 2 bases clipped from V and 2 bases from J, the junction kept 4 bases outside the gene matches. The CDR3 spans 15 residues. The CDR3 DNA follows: TGTGCCAGCAGCTTAGGGACAGGGTGGAACTATGGCTACACCTTC. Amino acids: CASSLGTGWNYGYTF.

The CDR3: CASSISRTPGNTIYF. The CDR3 nucleotides read TGTGCCAGTAGTATATCCCGGACACCTGGAAACACCATATATTTT. The gene calls are TRBV19 and TRBJ1-3, with D possibly TRBD1 on 5 matching bases. The germline V and J ends were trimmed by 2 bases and 2 bases, with 10 bases remaining between them. There are 15 residues in the CDR3. Germline V CDR1 and CDR2: LNHDA, SQIVND (reference sequence).

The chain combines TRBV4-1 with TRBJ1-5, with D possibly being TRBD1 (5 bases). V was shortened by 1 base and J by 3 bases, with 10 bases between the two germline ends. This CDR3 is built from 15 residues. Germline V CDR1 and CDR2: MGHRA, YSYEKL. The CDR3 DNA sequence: TGCGCCAGCAGCCAAGTGGGCAGGGCCAATCAGCCCCAGCATTTT. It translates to CASSQVGRANQPQHF.

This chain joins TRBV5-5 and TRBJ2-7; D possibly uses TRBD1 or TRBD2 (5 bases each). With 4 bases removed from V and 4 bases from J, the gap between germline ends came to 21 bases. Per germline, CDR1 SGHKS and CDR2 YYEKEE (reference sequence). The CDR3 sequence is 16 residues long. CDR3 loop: CASSPHQGPVSYEQYF. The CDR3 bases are TGTGCCAGCAGCCCACATCAGGGACCCGTTTCATACGAGCAGTACTTC.

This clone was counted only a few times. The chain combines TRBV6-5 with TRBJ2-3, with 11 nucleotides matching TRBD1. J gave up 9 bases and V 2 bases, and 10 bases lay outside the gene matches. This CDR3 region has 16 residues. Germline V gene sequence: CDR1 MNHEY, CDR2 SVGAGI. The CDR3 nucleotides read TGTGCCAGCAGTTACCTTCTTGGACAGGGGGCTGTGACGCAGTATTTT. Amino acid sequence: CASSYLLGQGAVTQYF.

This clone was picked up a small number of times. This CDR3 is CASSPEVGPYGYTF. The CDR3 DNA reads TGTGCCAGCTCACCAGAGGTCGGTCCCTATGGCTACACCTTC. The V gene is TRBV18, the J gene TRBJ1-2; D gene uncertain. Germline V gene sequence: CDR1 KGHSH, CDR2 LQKENI. The ends were cut back, 2 bases at V and 4 bases at J, with 11 bases in the middle. This CDR3 has 14 residues.

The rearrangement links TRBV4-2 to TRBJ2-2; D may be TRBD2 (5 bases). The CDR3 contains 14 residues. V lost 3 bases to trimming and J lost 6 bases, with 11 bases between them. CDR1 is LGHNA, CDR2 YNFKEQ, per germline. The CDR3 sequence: CASSQLLGSGELFF. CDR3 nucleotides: TGTGCCAGCAGCCAGCTACTAGGCTCCGGGGAGCTGTTTTTT.

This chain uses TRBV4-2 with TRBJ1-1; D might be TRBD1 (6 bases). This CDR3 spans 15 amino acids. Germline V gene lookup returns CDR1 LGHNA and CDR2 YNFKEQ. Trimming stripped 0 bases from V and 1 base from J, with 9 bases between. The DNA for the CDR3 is TGTGCCAGCAGCCAAGAAGGGGGAGGGAACACTGAAGCTTTCTTT. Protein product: CASSQEGGGNTEAFF.

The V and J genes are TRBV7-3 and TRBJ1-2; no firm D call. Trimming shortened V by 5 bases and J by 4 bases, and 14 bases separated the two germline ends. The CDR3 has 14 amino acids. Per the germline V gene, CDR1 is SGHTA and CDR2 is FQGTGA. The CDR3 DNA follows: TGTGCCAGCAGCGTTGATAGGACTGGCTATGGCTACACCTTC. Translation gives CASSVDRTGYGYTF.

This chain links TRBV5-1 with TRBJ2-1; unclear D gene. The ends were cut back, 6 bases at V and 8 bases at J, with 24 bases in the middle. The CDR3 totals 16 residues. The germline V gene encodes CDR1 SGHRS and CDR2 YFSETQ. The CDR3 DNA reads TGCGCCAGCACCACAACCGCTTCCGTGATAGGCGATGAGCAGTTCTTC. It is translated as CASTTTASVIGDEQFF.

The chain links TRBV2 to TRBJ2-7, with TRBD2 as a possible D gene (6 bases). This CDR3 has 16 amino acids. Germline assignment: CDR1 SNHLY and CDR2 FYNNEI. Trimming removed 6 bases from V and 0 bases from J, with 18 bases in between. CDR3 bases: TGTGCCAGCAGACGGACTAAGGGGAATCCCTCCTACGAGCAGTACTTC. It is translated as CASRRTKGNPSYEQYF.

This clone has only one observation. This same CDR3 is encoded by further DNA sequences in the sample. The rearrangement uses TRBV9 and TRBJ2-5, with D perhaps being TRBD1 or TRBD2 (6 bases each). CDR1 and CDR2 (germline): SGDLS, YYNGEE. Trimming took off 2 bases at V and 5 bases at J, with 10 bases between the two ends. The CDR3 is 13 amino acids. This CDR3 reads CASSVGGWETQYF. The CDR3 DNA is TGTGCCAGCAGCGTGGGGGGCTGGGAGACCCAGTACTTC.

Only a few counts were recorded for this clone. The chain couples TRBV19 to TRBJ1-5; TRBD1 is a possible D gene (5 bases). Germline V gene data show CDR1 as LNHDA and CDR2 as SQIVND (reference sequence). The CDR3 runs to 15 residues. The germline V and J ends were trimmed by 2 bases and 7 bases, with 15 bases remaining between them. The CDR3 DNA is TGTGCCAGTAGTATATGGTCGACAGAAGGCCAGCCCCAGCATTTT. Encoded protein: CASSIWSTEGQPQHF. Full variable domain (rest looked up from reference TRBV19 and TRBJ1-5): DGGITQSPKYLFRKEGQNVTLSCEQNLNHDAMYWYRQDPGQGLRLIYYSQIVNDFQKGDIAEGYSVSREKKESFPLTVTSAQKNPTAFYLCASSIWSTEGQPQHFGDGTRLSIL.

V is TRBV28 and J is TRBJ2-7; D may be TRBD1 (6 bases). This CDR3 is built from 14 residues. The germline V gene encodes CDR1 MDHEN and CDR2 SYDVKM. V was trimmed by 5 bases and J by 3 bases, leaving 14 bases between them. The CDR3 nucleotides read TGTGCCAGCAGTCCGCACAGGGCGAGCTACGAGCAGTACTTC. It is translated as CASSPHRASYEQYF.

Written as DNA, the CDR3 is TGCGCCAGCAGCCAAGTCCGCAGTTCCCGGGACAGCAATGAAAAACTGTTTTTT. This gives the protein CASSQVRSSRDSNEKLFF. The chain joins TRBV4-1 to TRBJ1-4; 7 bases are a match to TRBD1. CDR3 length equals 18 residues. The V gene end was trimmed by 1 base and the J gene end by 5 bases; junction bases not matched to a gene: 13. CDR1 MGHRA and CDR2 YSYEKL come from the germline V gene.